The 20 T cell receptor beta chains in this list originate from one sample, sequenced in a study of OX40 agonist ivuxolimab in advanced cancers. Clones were read by immunoSEQ multiplex PCR, and TCRdb kept only the in-frame ones, dropping some. The sample lists roughly 100,000 clones, 70% to 90% occurring once. Sequencing was performed on CD4+ or CD8+ T cells sorted from blood, taken in a trial of the OX40 agonist ivuxolimab. Receptors originate from an adult with an advanced solid tumor such as melanoma, head and neck, liver or kidney cancer.

This clone was picked up one time. The rearrangement links TRBV5-6 to TRBJ2-6; 7 nucleotides line up with TRBD1. V shed 2 bases, J shed 0 bases, and the junction held 5 bases outside the gene matches. Germline CDR1 SGHDT, CDR2 YYEEEE. The CDR3 totals 17 residues. In nucleotides, the CDR3 is TGTGCCAGCAGCTTAACAGGGGACATCTCTGGGGCCAACGTCCTGACTTTC. Amino acid sequence: CASSLTGDISGANVLTF.

V usage is TRBV5-1 and J usage is TRBJ1-3; D not certain. Trimming pared 4 bases from V and 0 bases from J, leaving 17 bases between. The germline CDR1 and CDR2 sequences are SGHRS and YFSETQ. The CDR3 length is 17 residues. CDR3 in amino acids: CASSRWNHGTSGNTIYF. Here the CDR3 DNA reads TGCGCCAGCAGCCGGTGGAACCATGGAACCTCTGGAAACACCATATATTTT.

This clone has only one observation. The CDR3 here is CAVAGQGEGLDTQYF. The CDR3 region has the DNA TGTGCCGTCGCCGGGCAGGGGGAAGGGTTAGATACGCAGTATTTT. The chain has TRBV28 and TRBJ2-3; TRBD1 matches at 7 bases. The CDR3 runs to 15 residues. Germline V gene data show CDR1 as MDHEN and CDR2 as SYDVKM. V shed 11 bases, J shed 5 bases, and the junction held 16 bases outside the gene matches.

This chain connects TRBV9 to TRBJ1-6; TRBD1 is a possible D gene (6 bases). Trimming cost V 1 base and J 6 bases, with 11 bases left between them. Germline V gene sequence: CDR1 SGDLS, CDR2 YYNGEE. This CDR3 has 15 amino acids. The CDR3: CASSVSLGANSPLHF. The CDR3 DNA reads TGTGCCAGCAGCGTATCGTTGGGGGCTAATTCACCCCTCCACTTT.

The V call is TRBV19, the J call TRBJ1-4; TRBD1 matches at 8 bases. V was pared by 7 bases and J by 8 bases, with 6 bases of the junction left unmatched. CDR3 length: 13 residues. The germline V gene has CDR1 LNHDA and CDR2 SQIVND (reference sequence). The CDR3, as DNA: TGTGCCAGTACGGGGACAGGTATAGAAAAACTGTTTTTT. Encoded protein: CASTGTGIEKLFF.

This clone appeared once. This same CDR3 is encoded by further DNA sequences in the sample. CDR3 in DNA: TGCGCCAGCAGCTTGGGACAGATCTACGAGCAGTACTTC. This gives the protein CASSLGQIYEQYF. The genes are TRBV5-1 and TRBJ2-7, with a tentative D call TRBD1 (5 bases). The CDR3 consists of 13 residues. Germline V gene sequence: CDR1 SGHRS, CDR2 YFSETQ. V was shortened by 0 bases and J by 3 bases, with 7 bases between the two germline ends.

This rearrangement joins TRBV9 to TRBJ1-3; D not certain. Trimming removed 4 bases from V and 4 bases from J, with 3 bases in between. CDR3 length equals 11 residues. CDR1 and CDR2 from the germline V gene are SGDLS and YYNGEE. In DNA form, the CDR3 reads TGTGCCAGCAGCCCCGGAAACACCATATATTTT. Amino acid sequence: CASSPGNTIYF.

The rearrangement links TRBV5-5 to TRBJ2-5, with 8 bases aligning to TRBD2. Germline V gene lookup returns CDR1 SGHKS and CDR2 YYEKEE (reference sequence). The CDR3 consists of 15 residues. J was trimmed by 1 base and V by 3 bases; bases with no gene match: 5. For the CDR3, the DNA is TGTGCCAGCAGCTACTTAGCGGGGTCCCAAGAGACCCAGTACTTC. This sequence encodes CASSYLAGSQETQYF.

This rearrangement joins TRBV29-1 to TRBJ2-5; 9 bases map to TRBD1. Per the germline V gene, CDR1 is SQVTM and CDR2 is ANQGSEA. The CDR3 runs 12 residues. J was trimmed by 6 bases and V by 3 bases; bases with no gene match: 2. The CDR3 region is CSVDGQGKTQYF. DNA of the CDR3: TGCAGCGTTGACGGACAGGGGAAGACCCAGTACTTC.

This rearrangement joins TRBV11-2 to TRBJ2-1; 7 bases agree with TRBD2. Germline assignment: CDR1 SGHAT and CDR2 FQNNGV. This CDR3 spans 13 amino acids. V was clipped by 3 bases and J by 10 bases; unmatched bases: 6. DNA for the CDR3: TGTGCCAGCAGCTTGGGGCTGGGGGGGGAGCAGTTCTTC. This translates into CASSLGLGGEQFF.

CDR3 residues: CASSENTGNTEAFF. CDR3 bases: TGCGCCAGCAGTGAGAATACAGGGAACACTGAAGCTTTCTTT. The gene calls are TRBV10-1 and TRBJ1-1; tentatively, D is TRBD1 (5 bases). Germline lookup yields CDR1 WNHNN and CDR2 SYGVQD (reference sequence). This CDR3 contains 14 residues. Trimming shortened V by 2 bases and J by 1 base, and 8 bases separated the two germline ends.

This rearrangement joins TRBV6-5 to TRBJ2-2, with TRBD1 matching over 7 bases. V lost 6 bases to trimming and J lost 1 base; unmatched junction nucleotides: 5. The CDR3 totals 15 residues. Germline CDR1 MNHEY, CDR2 SVGAGI. CDR3 DNA sequence: TGTGCCAGCAGACCGGGACAGAAGAACACCGGGGAGCTGTTTTTT. It specifies CASRPGQKNTGELFF.

The chain couples TRBV11-1 to TRBJ2-2; 8 bases fit TRBD1. This CDR3 contains 15 residues. V lost 4 bases, J lost 7 bases, and 8 bases stayed unmatched. Germline loops: CDR1 SGHAT, CDR2 FQDESV (reference sequence). The CDR3: CASSSHQGASGELFF. The CDR3 DNA reads TGTGCCAGCAGCTCTCACCAGGGGGCCAGCGGGGAGCTGTTTTTT.

The chain combines TRBV7-7 with TRBJ2-7; D might be TRBD1 (9 bases). CDR1 and CDR2 from the germline V gene are SSHAT and FNYEAQ (reference sequence). The CDR3 is made up of 14 amino acids. In nucleotides, the CDR3 is TGTGCTAGCCGGGGGGGGACAGGGCCGTCCGAGCAGTACTTC. This translates into CASRGGTGPSEQYF.

The chain joins TRBV27 to TRBJ1-1; maybe TRBD1 (5 bases). CDR3 length: 13 amino acids. The germline CDR1 and CDR2 sequences are MNHEY and SMNVEV (reference sequence). The V gene lost 6 bases and the J gene lost 0 bases, with 8 bases spanning the gap. The CDR3 DNA is TGTGCCAGCAGAAAGACAGTGAACACTGAAGCTTTCTTT. As protein: CASRKTVNTEAFF.

This clone was counted a single time. This chain links TRBV19 with TRBJ1-2; possibly TRBD1 for D (5 bases). V was trimmed by 6 bases and J by 0 bases, leaving 14 bases between them. This CDR3 spans 15 amino acids. Germline V gene lookup returns CDR1 LNHDA and CDR2 SQIVND (reference sequence). CDR3 residues: CASSPQGYSNYGYTF. The DNA of the CDR3 is TGTGCCAGTAGCCCGCAGGGTTACTCTAACTATGGCTACACCTTC.

The CDR3 DNA reads TGCGCCAGCAGCTGGGCCGGGACAGGGGGCGACGAGCAGTACTTC. It translates to CASSWAGTGGDEQYF. This chain joins TRBV5-1 and TRBJ2-7, with 12 bases matching TRBD1. V lost 3 bases, J lost 5 bases, and 6 bases stayed unmatched. Germline-derived CDR1 and CDR2 are SGHRS and YFSETQ. The CDR3 covers 15 residues.

The CDR3 coding sequence is TGCGCCAGCAGCTACCAGGGACTAGCAGAGACCCAGTACTTC. This encodes CASSYQGLAETQYF. V usage is TRBV5-1 and J usage is TRBJ2-5; 9 nucleotides align to TRBD2. Germline V lookup: CDR1 SGHRS, CDR2 YFSETQ. V lost 3 bases, J lost 4 bases, and 4 bases stayed unmatched. This CDR3 is 14 amino acids long.

The chain couples TRBV28 to TRBJ2-7, with D hard to call. V shed 5 bases and J shed 2 bases, with 13 bases lying between them. Germline V gene sequence: CDR1 MDHEN, CDR2 SYDVKM. The CDR3 covers 14 residues. CDR3 nucleotide sequence: TGTGCCAGCAGTCCAAATCAACCTCCCTACGAGCAGTACTTC. Translating it yields CASSPNQPPYEQYF. Full variable domain (outside the CDR3, taken from reference TRBV28 and TRBJ2-7): DVKVTQSSRYLVKRTGEKVFLECVQDMDHENMFWYRQDPGLGLRLIYFSYDVKMKEKGDIPEGYSVSREKKERFSLILESASTNQTSMYLCASSPNQPPYEQYFGPGTRLTVT.

Comment on this clone: Different DNA sequences within this sample yield the same CDR3. V and J are TRBV19 and TRBJ1-2; TRBD1 agrees at 9 bases. Germline CDR1 reads LNHDA; CDR2 reads SQIVND (reference sequence). CDR3 size: 13 residues. The V and J ends lost 4 bases and 6 bases, in that order; junction bases with no gene match: 3. The CDR3 bases are TGTGCCAGTAGTAGGGGACAGGGTAATGGCTACACCTTC. Translation: CASSRGQGNGYTF.